A selection of T cell receptor beta chains follows, all from one sample in a study of blood T cell repertoires in COVID-19. Measured with immunoSEQ multiplex PCR; TCRdb has only the in-frame clones, and not every one. There are some 250,000 clones in the sample; approximately 90% occur only once, and around 10% lies in the top ten. The source material was PBMCs or T cells enriched from blood (not recorded which). These receptors all come from a man in his forties who had recovered from COVID-19. Both conserved end residues are part of each CDR3. Each record gives: CDR3 length, clone size, V gene, D gene, J gene, CDR3 DNA, CDR3 protein. A D gene is named only where the DNA matches it firmly. The size of a clone is reported for some rows only, either as once, few or many, or as a class for expanded clones.

length: 15; size: .; V: TRBV10-1; D: TRBD1; J: TRBJ2-1; DNA: TGCGCCAGCAGTCGGACAGGGGGACAGTACAATGAGCAGTTCTTC; CDR3: CASSRTGGQYNEQFF
length: 15; size: .; V: TRBV4-1; D: .; J: TRBJ1-4; DNA: TGCGCCAGCAGCCAAGTAGGGGGTTTTAATGAAAAACTGTTTTTT; CDR3: CASSQVGGFNEKLFF
length: 13; size: .; V: TRBV2; D: .; J: TRBJ2-3; DNA: TGTGCCAGCCCGGGTGACTATACAGATACGCAGTATTTT; CDR3: CASPGDYTDTQYF
length: 20; size: few; V: TRBV21-1; D: .; J: TRBJ1-6; DNA: TGTGCCAGCAGCAAAGGGGTCCCACAGGGGGTTGCCTCCTATAATTCACCCCTCCACTTT; CDR3: CASSKGVPQGVASYNSPLHF
length: 19; size: .; V: TRBV18; D: .; J: TRBJ2-6; DNA: TGTGCCAGCTCACCTCTGAATAGGACTGCCGGCTCTGGGGCCAACGTCCTGACTTTC; CDR3: CASSPLNRTAGSGANVLTF
length: 16; size: .; V: TRBV5-4; D: TRBD1; J: TRBJ2-2; DNA: TGTGCCAGCAGCCCTCGACAGGGGACGGACACCGGGGAGCTGTTTTTT; CDR3: CASSPRQGTDTGELFF
length: 14; size: .; V: TRBV7-2; D: .; J: TRBJ1-4; DNA: TGTGCCAGCAGCCCGCGGGGAGGGAATGAAAAACTGTTTTTT; CDR3: CASSPRGGNEKLFF
length: 15; size: .; V: TRBV5-1; D: TRBD1; J: TRBJ2-5; DNA: TGCGCCAGCAGCCCTCACAGGGGTTTCGGAGAGACCCAGTACTTC; CDR3: CASSPHRGFGETQYF
length: 17; size: .; V: TRBV11-2; D: TRBD1; J: TRBJ2-5; DNA: TGTGCCAGCAGCTTACCCTCTCCCGACAGGGTTTTTGAGACCCAGTACTTC; CDR3: CASSLPSPDRVFETQYF
length: 15; size: once; V: TRBV27; D: .; J: TRBJ2-3; DNA: TGTGCCAGCAGTCCCCGCCGCGGTACCGCAGATACGCAGTATTTT; CDR3: CASSPRRGTADTQYF
length: 15; size: few; V: TRBV3-1/TRBV3-2; D: TRBD2; J: TRBJ2-7; DNA: TGTGCCAGCACCGCCATAGCGGGGCAGGTCAGCGAGCAGTACTTC; CDR3: CASTAIAGQVSEQYF
length: 15; size: once; V: TRBV6-5; D: .; J: TRBJ1-4; DNA: TGTGCCAGCAGTACGATCCACAGGGTTGGTGAAAAACTGTTTTTT; CDR3: CASSTIHRVGEKLFF
length: 14; size: .; V: TRBV19; D: TRBD1; J: TRBJ1-3; DNA: TGTGCCAGTAGTACGGGACAGGCCGGAAACACCATATATTTT; CDR3: CASSTGQAGNTIYF
length: 18; size: .; V: TRBV2; D: .; J: TRBJ1-3; DNA: TGTGCCAGCAGTCCCAGAGATAAGAGGTTGTCGAGGGGAAACACCATATATTTT; CDR3: CASSPRDKRLSRGNTIYF
length: 16; size: .; V: TRBV7-8; D: TRBD1; J: TRBJ2-2; DNA: TGTGCCAGCAGCGTAGGACAGGGGGTGTACACCGGGGAGCTGTTTTTT; CDR3: CASSVGQGVYTGELFF
length: 14; size: .; V: TRBV25-1; D: .; J: TRBJ2-5; DNA: TGTGCCAGCAGTGAATATAGCGCCGAAGAGACCCAGTACTTC; CDR3: CASSEYSAEETQYF
length: 14; size: .; V: TRBV28; D: TRBD1; J: TRBJ1-4; DNA: TGTGCCAGCATACACAGGGGGCACTATGAAAAACTGTTTTTT; CDR3: CASIHRGHYEKLFF
length: 15; size: .; V: TRBV4-1; D: .; J: TRBJ2-5; DNA: TGCGCCAGCAGCCAAGGGTTTCAGGGTGTGGAGACCCAGTACTTC; CDR3: CASSQGFQGVETQYF
length: 16; size: .; V: TRBV9; D: TRBD1; J: TRBJ1-6; DNA: TGTGCCAGCAGCGTAGACGGGGGACAGGAAATTTCACCCCTCCACTTT; CDR3: CASSVDGGQEISPLHF
length: 16; size: .; V: TRBV7-9; D: TRBD1; J: TRBJ2-7; DNA: TGTGCCAGCAGCCCCCGGACAGGAATAAAAACCTACGAGCAGTACTTC; CDR3: CASSPRTGIKTYEQYF
length: 16; size: once; V: TRBV9; D: TRBD1; J: TRBJ1-1; DNA: TGTGCCAGCAGCGTAGCGGGACAGGGGGCCGACACTGAAGCTTTCTTT; CDR3: CASSVAGQGADTEAFF
length: 17; size: .; V: TRBV7-9; D: TRBD2; J: TRBJ2-3; DNA: TGTGCCAGCAGCTTATTAGCGGGGGGGCGTTTGGTAGATACGCAGTATTTT; CDR3: CASSLLAGGRLVDTQYF
length: 15; size: .; V: TRBV4-2; D: TRBD1; J: TRBJ2-7; DNA: TGTGCCAGCAGCCTCGACCGGGACAGGTCCTACGAGCAGTACTTC; CDR3: CASSLDRDRSYEQYF
length: 15; size: .; V: TRBV6-5; D: TRBD1; J: TRBJ1-5; DNA: TGTGCCAGCGTCGCCGGGACAGGGGGCATTCAGCCCCAGCATTTT; CDR3: CASVAGTGGIQPQHF
length: 14; size: .; V: TRBV27; D: .; J: TRBJ2-5; DNA: TGTGCCAGCAGTATATTAAGGGGGGGGGAGACCCAGTACTTC; CDR3: CASSILRGGETQYF
length: 15; size: .; V: TRBV19; D: TRBD2; J: TRBJ2-3; DNA: TGTGCCAGTAGCGGGGAGGGAGGGCACACAGATACGCAGTATTTT; CDR3: CASSGEGGHTDTQYF
length: 14; size: .; V: TRBV4-3; D: .; J: TRBJ2-5; DNA: TGCGCCAGCAGCCAAGATCCCCCTAGGAGCGGATGGTACTTC; CDR3: CASSQDPPRSGWYF
length: 15; size: .; V: TRBV6-2/TRBV6-3; D: TRBD1; J: TRBJ2-7; DNA: TGTGCCAGCAGTTACGGGAACAGGGGGTTCCTCGAGCAGTACTTC; CDR3: CASSYGNRGFLEQYF
length: 14; size: .; V: TRBV9; D: TRBD1; J: TRBJ2-7; DNA: TGTGCCAGCAGCCCCTCGGGACAGGGATACGAGCAGTACTTC; CDR3: CASSPSGQGYEQYF
length: 15; size: .; V: TRBV19; D: TRBD1; J: TRBJ2-7; DNA: TGTGCCAGCCGGGTGACCAGGGGGAGCTCCTACGAGCAGTACTTC; CDR3: CASRVTRGSSYEQYF
length: 16; size: few; V: TRBV7-9; D: TRBD2; J: TRBJ2-5; DNA: TGTGCCAGCAGCTTAGCGGGCGGGGGGACCCAAGAGACCCAGTACTTC; CDR3: CASSLAGGGTQETQYF
length: 15; size: .; V: TRBV28; D: .; J: TRBJ2-1; DNA: TGTGCCAGCAGTCCAGGTGGGCCTCCTTACAATGAGCAGTTCTTC; CDR3: CASSPGGPPYNEQFF
length: 15; size: few; V: TRBV7-3; D: .; J: TRBJ1-4; DNA: TGTGCCAGCAGCCCAGGGACACTTAGGGGTGAAAAACTGTTTTTT; CDR3: CASSPGTLRGEKLFF
length: 12; size: .; V: TRBV25-1; D: TRBD1; J: TRBJ1-2; DNA: TGTGCCAGCAGGACAGGGACCTATGGCTACACCTTC; CDR3: CASRTGTYGYTF
length: 15; size: .; V: TRBV6-5; D: TRBD2; J: TRBJ2-7; DNA: TGTGCCAGCAGTTACTCGAATAGCGGGAGTTACGAGCAGTACTTC; CDR3: CASSYSNSGSYEQYF
length: 14; size: .; V: TRBV18; D: .; J: TRBJ2-7; DNA: TGTGCCAGCTCACCAACAACAACGCCCGAAGAGCAGTACTTC; CDR3: CASSPTTTPEEQYF
length: 15; size: .; V: TRBV11-3; D: TRBD1; J: TRBJ2-7; DNA: TGTGCCAGCAGCTCGCCCGGGACAGGGATGTACGAGCAGTACTTC; CDR3: CASSSPGTGMYEQYF
length: 11; size: .; V: TRBV29-1; D: .; J: TRBJ1-1; DNA: TGCAGCGTCCCCGGGGTTAGTGAAGCTTTCTTT; CDR3: CSVPGVSEAFF
length: 14; size: .; V: TRBV30; D: .; J: TRBJ1-6; DNA: TGTGCCTGGGTTTCCGCAGGAGGGACTTCACCCCTCCACTTT; CDR3: CAWVSAGGTSPLHF
length: 14; size: .; V: TRBV5-1; D: .; J: TRBJ2-7; DNA: TGCGCCAGCAGCCCGCCCGAGGGCAACAACGAGCAGTACTTC; CDR3: CASSPPEGNNEQYF
length: 15; size: .; V: TRBV6-5; D: .; J: TRBJ1-1; DNA: TGTGCCAGCAGAGGTTCTCAGACGGGGAACACTGAAGCTTTCTTT; CDR3: CASRGSQTGNTEAFF
length: 18; size: .; V: TRBV27; D: TRBD1; J: TRBJ1-1; DNA: TGTGCCAGCAGTTTATATGTGTCCGGGACAGGGGTCCCTTCTAAGGCTTTCTTT; CDR3: CASSLYVSGTGVPSKAFF
length: 18; size: few; V: TRBV4-1; D: TRBD2; J: TRBJ2-3; DNA: TGCGCCAGCAGCCAAGATCTGTTGACTAGCGGGGTTCCAGATACGCAGTATTTT; CDR3: CASSQDLLTSGVPDTQYF
length: 15; size: .; V: TRBV5-5; D: .; J: TRBJ2-3; DNA: TGTGCCAGCAGCTTGGAACTAAGACAGCCAGATACGCAGTATTTT; CDR3: CASSLELRQPDTQYF
length: 14; size: .; V: TRBV30; D: TRBD2; J: TRBJ2-2; DNA: TGTGCCTGGATAGTAGCGGGATTCACCGGGGAGCTGTTTTTT; CDR3: CAWIVAGFTGELFF
length: 15; size: once; V: TRBV7-3; D: .; J: TRBJ2-2; DNA: TGTGCCAGCAGCTTAAATCAGGGGGGCACCGGGGAGCTGTTTTTT; CDR3: CASSLNQGGTGELFF
length: 15; size: .; V: TRBV9; D: .; J: TRBJ2-3; DNA: TGTGCCAGCAGCGTTGGGGGCCAACGCACAGATACGCAGTATTTT; CDR3: CASSVGGQRTDTQYF
length: 16; size: .; V: TRBV28; D: TRBD1; J: TRBJ1-3; DNA: TGTGCCAGCAGTCCGGGACAGGGGGGGGCTGGAAACACCATATATTTT; CDR3: CASSPGQGGAGNTIYF
length: 17; size: .; V: TRBV7-9; D: .; J: TRBJ2-2; DNA: TGTGCCGGCGACCGGGACATTGCGTATAGAAAGACCGGGGAGCTGTTTTTT; CDR3: CAGDRDIAYRKTGELFF
length: 16; size: .; V: TRBV25-1; D: .; J: TRBJ2-7; DNA: TGTGCCAGCAGTCCCCGTCGCGTGGGGCCCGCCTACGAGCAGTACTTC; CDR3: CASSPRRVGPAYEQYF
length: 15; size: .; V: TRBV5-4; D: TRBD1; J: TRBJ2-7; DNA: TGTGCCAGCAGCTTGGGGGACAGGGGTTTGGGCGAGCAGTACTTC; CDR3: CASSLGDRGLGEQYF
length: 19; size: .; V: TRBV6-2/TRBV6-3; D: .; J: TRBJ1-6; DNA: TGTGCCAGCAGCCAGGACTTGGGAAGGGCAAGCTCCTATAATTCACCCCTCCACTTT; CDR3: CASSQDLGRASSYNSPLHF
length: 16; size: .; V: TRBV7-9; D: .; J: TRBJ1-3; DNA: TGTGCCAGCAGCCCACGACAGAAAGTCTCTGGAAACACCATATATTTT; CDR3: CASSPRQKVSGNTIYF
length: 15; size: .; V: TRBV5-8; D: TRBD1; J: TRBJ2-2; DNA: TGTGCCAGCAGCCAGACCGGGACAGGGGAAGGGGAGCTGTTTTTT; CDR3: CASSQTGTGEGELFF